The 30 T cell receptor beta chains given below trace back to one sample, sequenced in a study of early T cells in non-severe SARS-CoV-2 infection. TCRdb reprocessed the 5' RACE reads with MiXCR, giving one entry per CDR3 protein. The table lists approximately 90,000 distinct CDR3 sequences, roughly 9.6% of them singletons. The sequencing used whole blood, collected at baseline. These receptors were taken from an adult who was a healthcare worker with PCR-confirmed SARS-CoV-2 infection or an uninfected control (not recorded which).

This clonotype was detected a few times. The chain combines TRBV20-1 with TRBJ1-4, with unresolved D. Germline V gives CDR1 DFQATT, CDR2 SNEGSKA (reference sequence). The CDR3 totals 11 residues. The germline V and J ends were trimmed by 6 bases and 12 bases, with 14 bases remaining between them. CDR3 coding DNA: TGCAGTGCCCAGGCGACCGAGCAACTGTTTTTT. It specifies CSAQATEQLFF.

This clonotype was counted at least ten times. The chain couples TRBV11-2 to TRBJ2-5, with no clear D. CDR1 SGHAT and CDR2 FQNNGV come from the germline V gene. This CDR3 is 14 amino acids long. V was shortened by 5 bases and J by 1 base, with 11 bases between the two germline ends. CDR3 coding DNA: TGTGCCAGCAGCAATTTACACCCCCAAGAGACCCAGTACTTC. Protein product: CASSNLHPQETQYF.

The chain is built from TRBV6-5 and TRBJ1-1, with unresolved D. The germline gives CDR1 MNHEY, CDR2 SVGAGI. The germline V and J ends were trimmed by 7 bases and 1 base, with 13 bases remaining between them. The CDR3 consists of 14 residues. The CDR3 protein is CASTAPGANTEAFF. CDR3 nucleotide sequence: TGTGCCAGCACCGCCCCCGGTGCGAACACTGAAGCTTTCTTT.

This clonotype has a count of ten or more. The V and J genes are TRBV7-6 and TRBJ2-1; 10 bases agree with TRBD2. The CDR3 contains 15 residues. Looked up from germline, CDR1 is SGHVS and CDR2 is FNYEAQ. V lost 4 bases to trimming and J lost 9 bases; unmatched junction nucleotides: 9. CDR3 nucleotides: TGTGCCAGCAGCTCTAGCAAGCGGGGGGGACGTGAGCAGTTCTTC. Its protein product is CASSSSKRGGREQFF.

The sample holds a few counts of this clonotype. The J gene is TRBJ2-2, the V gene TRBV24-1, with 7 bases lining up with TRBD2. The CDR3 loop spans 14 amino acids. V gave up 5 bases and J gave up 3 bases; unmatched junction bases: 2. The germline V gene has CDR1 KGHDR and CDR2 SFDVKD. CDR3 coding DNA: TGTGCCACCAGTGCAGCGGGGTACACCGGGGAGCTGTTTTTT. It codes for CATSAAGYTGELFF.

This CDR3 reads CASSVTGQLSLGTLHF. The CDR3 DNA reads TGTGCCAGCAGCGTAACCGGCCAGCTGTCTCTTGGGACCCTCCACTTT. The J gene is TRBJ1-6, the V gene TRBV9; D call uncertain. This CDR3 contains 16 residues. Germline CDR1 and CDR2: SGDLS and YYNGEE. V lost 1 base and J lost 14, with 22 bases in between.

The chain combines TRBV11-2 with TRBJ2-5; the D gene is possibly TRBD2 (5 bases). With 4 bases removed from V and 4 bases from J, the gap between germline ends came to 13 bases. Germline V lookup: CDR1 SGHAT, CDR2 FQNNGV. The CDR3 covers 14 residues. The CDR3 here is CASSSLLGGETQYF. CDR3 sequence (DNA): TGTGCCAGCAGCTCCCTACTTGGAGGAGAGACCCAGTACTTC.

CDR3 in amino acids: CSVGQANTYGYTF. The CDR3 DNA is TGCAGCGTCGGACAGGCGAACACCTATGGCTACACCTTC. The chain uses TRBV29-1 and TRBJ1-2, with TRBD1 matching 7 bases. V shed 6 bases, J shed 4 bases, and the junction held 8 bases outside the gene matches. This CDR3 contains 13 residues. CDR1 is SQVTM and CDR2 is ANQGSEA in the germline V gene.

This clonotype came up a few times. J is TRBJ2-1 and V is TRBV6-2 or TRBV6-3, with D maybe TRBD2 (6 bases). The germline V gene encodes CDR1 MNHEY and CDR2 SVGEGT. Trimming cost V 6 bases and J 4 bases, with 7 bases left between them. The CDR3 loop spans 12 amino acids. In DNA form, the CDR3 reads TGTGCCAGCAGGGAGGGTTACAATGAGCAGTTCTTC. It yields the protein CASREGYNEQFF.

This chain links TRBV20-1 with TRBJ2-1; TRBD2 agrees at 11 bases. The junction had 4 bases not matched to a gene; V was cut back by 1 base and J by 2 bases. Germline V gene sequence: CDR1 DFQATT, CDR2 SNEGSKA (reference sequence). This CDR3 is built from 16 residues. As DNA, the CDR3 is TGCAGTGCTAGAGCTACTAGCGGGGGCACCTACAATGAGCAGTTCTTC. It yields the protein CSARATSGGTYNEQFF.

This clonotype showed up just a few times. The chain joins TRBV7-2 to TRBJ2-7, with D tentatively TRBD2 (7 bases). The CDR3 extends over 17 amino acids. CDR1 and CDR2 from the germline V gene are SGHTA and FQGNSA. V was trimmed by 5 bases and J by 5 bases, leaving 25 bases between them. The CDR3 region is CASSPLERGGLFHEQYF. For the CDR3, the DNA is TGTGCCAGCAGCCCGCTTGAAAGGGGGGGCCTATTCCACGAGCAGTACTTC.

This clonotype showed up just a few times. V gene TRBV4-3 combines with J gene TRBJ2-7; a possible D gene is TRBD1 (5 bases). The CDR3 runs to 15 residues. Germline V lookup: CDR1 LGHNA, CDR2 YSLEER. V lost 0 bases to trimming and J lost 7 bases, with 16 bases between them. The CDR3 DNA reads TGCGCCAGCAGCCAAGATCTTCCAGGGTCAGGGGAGCAGTACTTC. This sequence encodes CASSQDLPGSGEQYF.

This chain connects TRBV7-9 to TRBJ2-3; D is ambiguous. Germline CDR1 is SEHNR and CDR2 is FQNEAQ (reference sequence). This CDR3 region has 18 residues. V lost 4 bases and J lost 0, with 20 bases in between. The CDR3 DNA is TGTGCCAGCAGCTCTACGGTGGCAGACATACCTAGCACAGATACGCAGTATTTT. This codes for CASSSTVADIPSTDTQYF.

CDR3: CASSPRDPRETQYF. CDR3 DNA sequence: TGCGCCAGCAGCCCCAGGGACCCCCGAGAGACCCAGTACTTC. The chain carries TRBV5-1 and TRBJ2-5; D may correspond to TRBD1 or TRBD2 (5 bases each). Per the germline V gene, CDR1 is SGHRS and CDR2 is YFSETQ. This CDR3 comprises 14 residues. Between the trimmed V and J ends, which lost 4 bases and 4 bases, there was a span of 14 bases. Supplemented by reference TRBV5-1 and TRBJ2-5, the full variable domain reads KAGVTQTPRYLIKTRGQQVTLSCSPISGHRSVSWYQQTPGQGLQFLFEYFSETQRNKGNFPGRFSGRQFSNSRSEMNVSTLELGDSALYLCASSPRDPRETQYFGPGTRLLVL.

This clonotype came up a few times. The chain is built from TRBV28 and TRBJ1-6, with TRBD1 identical over 7 bases. The J segment lost 9 bases and the V segment lost 4 bases, leaving 6 bases of the junction unmatched. The CDR3 extends over 14 amino acids. Looked up from germline, CDR1 is MDHEN and CDR2 is SYDVKM. CDR3 in DNA: TGTGCCAGCAGTTCCTGGACAGGACCTTCACCCCTCCACTTT. The encoded protein is CASSSWTGPSPLHF.

This clonotype was detected a few times. The rearrangement links TRBV27 to TRBJ2-5, with D possibly being TRBD2 (6 bases). The V gene lost 5 bases and the J gene lost 5 bases, with 21 bases spanning the gap. This CDR3 is built from 16 residues. Germline CDR1 and CDR2: MNHEY and SMNVEV (reference sequence). DNA of the CDR3: TGTGCCAGCAGTCAATGGGGGGACTCCACAGTGGAGACCCAGTACTTC. Translating gives CASSQWGDSTVETQYF.

This chain connects TRBV7-2 to TRBJ2-3; the D gene is possibly TRBD2 (6 bases). Germline CDR1 is SGHTA and CDR2 is FQGNSA. CDR3 length: 14 residues. V gave up 1 base and J gave up 5 bases, with 10 bases separating them. The chain's CDR3 is CASSLGLGLDTQYF. The CDR3 region has the DNA TGTGCCAGCAGCTTAGGACTAGGGCTAGATACGCAGTATTTT.

This clonotype occurred a few times. The chain is built from TRBV12-3 or TRBV12-4 and TRBJ1-1; no clear D. V was clipped by 4 bases and J by 1 base, with 7 bases between them. CDR3 length: 13 residues. CDR3 sequence reads: CASSCIQNTEAFF. The CDR3 nucleotides are TGTGCCAGCAGTTGTATACAGAACACTGAAGCTTTCTTT.

This clonotype has a handful of counts. The rearrangement uses TRBV12-3 or TRBV12-4 and TRBJ2-3; TRBD2 matches at 10 bases. CDR3 length: 15 amino acids. V was pared by 7 bases and J by 4 bases, with 8 bases of the junction left unmatched. Here the CDR3 reads CASKMGLAGADTQYF. DNA of the CDR3: TGTGCCAGCAAAATGGGTCTAGCGGGAGCAGATACGCAGTATTTT.

This clonotype was recorded a few times. CDR3 in amino acids: CASSNPPSPEFF. As DNA, the CDR3 is TGTGCCAGCAGCAACCCTCCGTCCCCGGAGTTCTTC. The V and J genes are TRBV12-3 or TRBV12-4 and TRBJ2-1; D unclear. CDR3 size: 12 residues. Between the trimmed V and J ends, which lost 6 bases and 14 bases, there was a span of 17 bases.

In its sample, this clonotype was seen a few times. The chain is built from TRBV18 and TRBJ2-5; D possibly uses TRBD1 or TRBD2 (5 bases each). This CDR3 spans 16 amino acids. Per the germline V gene, CDR1 is KGHSH and CDR2 is LQKENI. V was shortened by 4 bases and J by 2 bases, with 17 bases between the two germline ends. Here the CDR3 reads CASSLFQPGRQETQYF. CDR3 nucleotides: TGTGCCAGCTCACTATTCCAACCGGGGCGTCAAGAGACCCAGTACTTC.

This clonotype was detected only a few times. The chain uses TRBV5-4 and TRBJ2-7; 8 bases are shared with TRBD2. Germline V lookup: CDR1 SGHNT, CDR2 YYREEE (reference sequence). CDR3 length equals 15 residues. J lost 5 bases, V lost 4 bases, and 11 bases had no gene match. The CDR3 here is CASSLPAGAAHEQYF. The CDR3, as DNA: TGTGCCAGCAGCCTACCAGCGGGAGCGGCCCACGAGCAGTACTTC. Full variable domain (missing parts from reference TRBV5-4 and TRBJ2-7): ETGVTQSPTHLIKTRGQQVTLRCSSQSGHNTVSWYQQALGQGPQFIFQYYREEENGRGNFPPRFSGLQFPNYSSELNVNALELDDSALYLCASSLPAGAAHEQYFGPGTRLTVT.

CDR3 in DNA: TGTGCCAGCAGCTTGTTCGCGACCTCCTACGAGCAGTACTTC. It encodes CASSLFATSYEQYF. The chain uses TRBV5-4 and TRBJ2-7; D is ambiguous. V lost 1 base, J lost 0 bases, and 8 bases lay in between. The CDR3 runs to 14 residues. CDR1 is SGHNT and CDR2 is YYREEE in the germline V gene (reference sequence).

In its sample, this clonotype was seen a few times. V and J are TRBV11-2 and TRBJ2-2; D not resolved. CDR3 size: 15 residues. Between the trimmed V and J ends, which lost 1 base and 9 bases, there was a span of 15 bases. Germline V CDR1 and CDR2: SGHAT, FQNNGV. The CDR3 protein is CASSLVWPRVRELFF. The CDR3, as DNA: TGTGCCAGCAGCTTAGTATGGCCCAGAGTCCGGGAGCTGTTTTTT.

This clonotype showed up many times. This chain links TRBV10-3 with TRBJ2-1, with 7 bases fitting TRBD2. CDR1 ENHRY and CDR2 SYGVKD come from the germline V gene. The CDR3 consists of 13 residues. The J segment lost 5 bases and the V segment lost 6 bases, leaving 4 bases of the junction unmatched. The CDR3 bases are TGTGCCATCAGAACTAGCGATGACAATGAGCAGTTCTTC. Translating gives CAIRTSDDNEQFF.

This clonotype has just a few counts. The gene calls are TRBV29-1 and TRBJ2-7, with D perhaps TRBD1 (5 bases). The CDR3 is 12 residues long. CDR1 and CDR2 (germline): SQVTM, ANQGSEA. V was cut by 6 bases and J by 2 bases, with 11 bases left in between. CDR3 protein: CSVATGTYEQYF. DNA for the CDR3: TGCAGCGTCGCCACAGGAACCTACGAGCAGTACTTC.

The CDR3 loop reads CSASQPPRLFSYEQYF. The CDR3 DNA reads TGCAGTGCTAGCCAACCCCCAAGACTGTTCTCCTACGAGCAGTACTTC. The chain joins TRBV20-1 to TRBJ2-7; D uncertain. Trimming took 3 bases from V and 0 from J, leaving 18 bases between them. The CDR3 is 16 residues long. The germline V gene has CDR1 DFQATT and CDR2 SNEGSKA (reference sequence).

The chain recombines TRBV7-8 with TRBJ2-6; D not certain. V was shortened by 2 bases and J by 0 bases, with 5 bases between the two germline ends. CDR1 and CDR2 from the germline V gene are SGHVS and FQNEAQ. CDR3 size: 15 residues. The CDR3 region is CASSLMYSGANVLTF. The CDR3 nucleotides are TGTGCCAGCAGCTTAATGTACTCTGGGGCCAACGTCCTGACTTTC.

CDR3 DNA: TGTGCCAGCAGTTTAAGACTAGCGGCCGGGGCCAACGTCCTGACTTTC. Its translation: CASSLRLAAGANVLTF. The V call is TRBV27, the J call TRBJ2-6, with 9 bases fitting TRBD2. The germline V gene has CDR1 MNHEY and CDR2 SMNVEV (reference sequence). Trimming took 2 bases from V and 4 from J; bases not matched to a gene: 3. The CDR3 is 16 residues long. Drawing the rest from reference TRBV27 and TRBJ2-6, the complete variable domain is EAQVTQNPRYLITVTGKKLTVTCSQNMNHEYMSWYRQDPGLGLRQIYYSMNVEVTDKGDVPEGYKVSRKEKRNFPLILESPSPNQTSLYFCASSLRLAAGANVLTFGAGSRLTVL.

This clonotype was counted many times. This rearrangement joins TRBV27 to TRBJ2-3; D remains ambiguous. Per the germline V gene, CDR1 is MNHEY and CDR2 is SMNVEV (reference sequence). This CDR3 is 14 amino acids long. With 5 bases removed from V and 2 bases from J, the gap between germline ends came to 11 bases. CDR3 coding DNA: TGTGCCAGCAGTGAATCGGTGTTCACAGATACGCAGTATTTT. Amino acid sequence: CASSESVFTDTQYF.